Below, 9 T cell receptor beta chains from the same sample are listed, as sequenced in a study of T cells in Graves' hyperthyroidism and ophthalmopathy. Authors of the study amplified TCR beta CDR3 regions from RNA transcripts. When the TCR CDR3 underwent first-round RT-PCR, the HTBI primer set was used. Each CDR3 protein is one row after TCRdb ran MiXCR on the multiplex PCR reads. The repertoire has hundreds of thousands of distinct CDR3 sequences, 20% to 30% of them found once; the top ten carry roughly a quarter. Sequenced material: blood. These receptors all come from a man in his forties with Graves' hyperthyroidism that later progressed to Graves' ophthalmopathy.

This clonotype has a count of ten or more. V usage is TRBV5-1 and J usage is TRBJ1-1; no firm D call. Looked up from germline, CDR1 is SGHRS and CDR2 is YFSETQ. This CDR3 spans 13 amino acids. V was cut by 3 bases and J by 11 bases, with 17 bases left in between. CDR3 DNA: TGCGCCAGCAGCTCAACCGATTCTCTGAATGCTTTCTTT. This translates into CASSSTDSLNAFF.

The J gene is TRBJ1-1, the V gene TRBV30; D is perhaps TRBD1 (6 bases). CDR3 size: 11 residues. V lost 2 bases and J lost 7, with 8 bases in between. Germline CDR1 and CDR2: GTSNPN and SVGIG (reference sequence). The CDR3 region is CAWSLGGEAFF. In DNA form, the CDR3 reads TGTGCCTGGAGTCTAGGGGGTGAAGCTTTCTTT. Filled out from reference TRBV30 and TRBJ1-1, the complete variable domain reads SQTIHQWPATLVQPVGSPLSLECTVEGTSNPNLYWYRQAAGRGLQLLFYSVGIGQISSEVPQNLSASRPQDRQFILSSKKLLLSDSGFYLCAWSLGGEAFFGQGTRLTVV.

This clonotype has a count of ten or more. This chain joins TRBV6-5 and TRBJ2-7, with 11 nucleotides matching TRBD2. CDR1 is MNHEY, CDR2 SVGAGI, per germline. V lost 2 bases, J lost 3 bases, and 3 bases stayed unmatched. The CDR3 runs to 15 residues. The CDR3 spells CASSYRLAGGYEQYF. CDR3 in DNA: TGTGCCAGCAGTTACAGGCTAGCGGGGGGCTACGAGCAGTACTTC.

This clonotype showed up many times. This chain links TRBV7-8 with TRBJ2-5; D is uncertain. The germline gives CDR1 SGHVS, CDR2 FQNEAQ. Trimming pared 3 bases from V and 4 bases from J, leaving 12 bases between. The CDR3 length is 14 residues. The CDR3 DNA follows: TGTGCCAGCAGCTTGGTCGTGTTGAGAGAGACCCAGTACTTC. Translating gives CASSLVVLRETQYF.

In its sample, this clonotype was seen many times. The chain is built from TRBV20-1 and TRBJ2-2; TRBD2 is a possible D gene (6 bases). The V and J ends lost 2 bases and 2 bases respectively, with 9 bases between them. In germline, CDR1 is DFQATT, CDR2 SNEGSKA (reference sequence). The CDR3 spans 14 residues. Here the CDR3 DNA reads TGCAGTGCTAGACATAGCGGAAACACCGGGGAGCTGTTTTTT. Encoded protein: CSARHSGNTGELFF.

This clonotype was picked up many times. The chain is built from TRBV6-2 or TRBV6-3 and TRBJ1-2; no firm D call. The V gene lost 6 bases and the J gene lost 7 bases, with 12 bases spanning the gap. Germline V gene sequence: CDR1 MNHEY, CDR2 SVGEGT. The CDR3 extends over 12 amino acids. The CDR3 DNA reads as TGTGCCAGCAGGCCACCGGAGGGTGGCTACACCTTC. This codes for CASRPPEGGYTF.

Many counts were recorded for this clonotype. The chain links TRBV28 to TRBJ2-7; D may be TRBD1 or TRBD2 (5 bases each). Germline CDR1 reads MDHEN; CDR2 reads SYDVKM. The CDR3 loop spans 15 amino acids. Trimming took 6 bases from V and 3 from J, leaving 18 bases between them. CDR3 amino acids: CASRHPGTQIYEQYF. DNA for the CDR3: TGTGCCAGCAGGCACCCCGGGACGCAGATCTACGAGCAGTACTTC.

This clonotype was seen many times. This rearrangement joins TRBV7-2 to TRBJ1-1; D not resolved. The length of the CDR3 is 13 residues. Between the trimmed V and J ends, which lost 5 bases and 1 base, there was a span of 8 bases. Germline lookup yields CDR1 SGHTA and CDR2 FQGNSA. CDR3 sequence: CASSLVRNTEAFF. CDR3 nucleotides: TGTGCCAGCAGCCTGGTTCGGAACACTGAAGCTTTCTTT.

This clonotype was picked up many times. The chain carries TRBV24-1 and TRBJ1-2; TRBD1 matches at 8 bases. Looked up from germline, CDR1 is KGHDR and CDR2 is SFDVKD. Unmatched junction bases numbered 5, after V lost 2 bases and J lost 4 bases. This CDR3 has 15 residues. CDR3: CATSDSGTGIYGYTF. The CDR3 DNA follows: TGTGCCACCAGTGATTCCGGGACAGGCATCTATGGCTACACCTTC.